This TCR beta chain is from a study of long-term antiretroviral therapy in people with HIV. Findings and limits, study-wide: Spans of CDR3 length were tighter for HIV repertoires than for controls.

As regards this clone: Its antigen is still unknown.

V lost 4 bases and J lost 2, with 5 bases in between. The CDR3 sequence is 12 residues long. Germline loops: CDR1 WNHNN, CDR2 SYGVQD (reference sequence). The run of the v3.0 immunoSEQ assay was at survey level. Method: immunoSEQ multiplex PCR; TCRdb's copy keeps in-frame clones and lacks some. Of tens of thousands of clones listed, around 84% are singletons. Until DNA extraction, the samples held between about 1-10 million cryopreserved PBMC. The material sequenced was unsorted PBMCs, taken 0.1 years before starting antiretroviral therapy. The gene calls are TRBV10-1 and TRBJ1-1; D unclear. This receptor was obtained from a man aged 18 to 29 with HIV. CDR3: CASSGQNTEAFF. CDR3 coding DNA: TGCGCCAGCAGTGGACAAAACACTGAAGCTTTCTTT.